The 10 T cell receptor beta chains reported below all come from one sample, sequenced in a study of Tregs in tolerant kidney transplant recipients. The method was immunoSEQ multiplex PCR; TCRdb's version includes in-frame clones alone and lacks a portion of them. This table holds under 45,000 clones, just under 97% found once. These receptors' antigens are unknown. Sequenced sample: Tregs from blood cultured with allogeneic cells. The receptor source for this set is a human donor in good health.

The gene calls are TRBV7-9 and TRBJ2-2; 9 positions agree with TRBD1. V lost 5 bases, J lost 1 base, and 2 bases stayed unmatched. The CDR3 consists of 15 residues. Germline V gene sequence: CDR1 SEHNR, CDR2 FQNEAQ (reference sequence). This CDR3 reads CASSQGQGNTGELFF. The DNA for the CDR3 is TGTGCCAGCAGCCAGGGACAGGGGAACACCGGGGAGCTGTTTTTT.

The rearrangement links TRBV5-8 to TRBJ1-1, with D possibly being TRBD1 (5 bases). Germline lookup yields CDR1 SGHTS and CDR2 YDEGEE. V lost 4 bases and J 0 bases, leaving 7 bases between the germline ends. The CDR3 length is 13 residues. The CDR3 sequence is CASSRQLNTEAFF. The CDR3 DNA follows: TGTGCCAGCAGCCGACAGCTGAACACTGAAGCTTTCTTT.

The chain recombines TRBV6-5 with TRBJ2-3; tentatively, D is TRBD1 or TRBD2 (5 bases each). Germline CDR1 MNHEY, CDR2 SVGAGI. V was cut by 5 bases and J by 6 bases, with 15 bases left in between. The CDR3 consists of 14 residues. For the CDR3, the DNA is TGTGCCAGCAGTACCCGGGACCAAGGGGATACGCAGTATTTT. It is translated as CASSTRDQGDTQYF.

CDR3 residues: CASSPIQGGPLHF. CDR3 sequence (DNA): TGTGCCAGCAGCCCAATACAGGGGGGACCCCTCCACTTT. The chain couples TRBV6-1 to TRBJ1-6; 8 bases agree with TRBD1. Germline V CDR1 and CDR2: MNHNS, SASEGT. The CDR3 totals 13 residues. V dropped 6 bases and J dropped 12; count of bases not matched to a gene: 7.

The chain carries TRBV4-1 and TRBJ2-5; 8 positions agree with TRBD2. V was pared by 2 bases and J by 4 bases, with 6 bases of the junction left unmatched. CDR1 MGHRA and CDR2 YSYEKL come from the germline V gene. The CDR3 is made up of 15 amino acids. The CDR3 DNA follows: TGCGCCAGCAGCCAACCCGGGGGGGCTCGAGAGACCCAGTACTTC. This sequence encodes CASSQPGGARETQYF.

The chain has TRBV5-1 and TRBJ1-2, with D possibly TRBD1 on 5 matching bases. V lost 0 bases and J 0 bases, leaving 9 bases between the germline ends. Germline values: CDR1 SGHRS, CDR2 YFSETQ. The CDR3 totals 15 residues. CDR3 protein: CASSLEWGANYGYTF. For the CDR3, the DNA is TGCGCCAGCAGCTTGGAGTGGGGCGCTAACTATGGCTACACCTTC.

Here the CDR3 reads CASTNRDRGHQPQHF. Here the CDR3 DNA reads TGTGCCAGCACTAACCGGGACAGGGGGCATCAGCCCCAGCATTTT. The chain links TRBV6-1 to TRBJ1-5, with TRBD1 matching 12 bases. CDR1 and CDR2 from the germline V gene are MNHNS and SASEGT. This CDR3 has 15 residues. J gave up 5 bases and V 7 bases, and 6 bases lay outside the gene matches.

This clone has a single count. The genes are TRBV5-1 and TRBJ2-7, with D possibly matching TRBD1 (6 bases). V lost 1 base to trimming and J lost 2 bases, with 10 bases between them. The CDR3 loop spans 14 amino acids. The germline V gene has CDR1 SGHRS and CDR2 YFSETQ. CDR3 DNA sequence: TGCGCCAGCAGCTTGAATTGGGACACCTACGAGCAGTACTTC. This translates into CASSLNWDTYEQYF.

The CDR3 DNA reads as TGTGCCAGTAGTATCGGAGGGCAGCCGAACACTGAAGCTTTCTTT. It encodes CASSIGGQPNTEAFF. V is TRBV19 and J is TRBJ1-1, with unresolved D. V was pared by 3 bases and J by 1 base, with 12 bases between. The CDR3 is 15 residues long. From germline, CDR1 is LNHDA and CDR2 SQIVND (reference sequence).

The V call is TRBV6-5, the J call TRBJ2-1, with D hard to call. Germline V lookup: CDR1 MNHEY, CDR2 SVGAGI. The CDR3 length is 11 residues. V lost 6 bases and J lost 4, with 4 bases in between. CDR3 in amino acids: CASRRYNEQFF. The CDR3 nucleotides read TGTGCCAGCAGACGGTACAATGAGCAGTTCTTC.